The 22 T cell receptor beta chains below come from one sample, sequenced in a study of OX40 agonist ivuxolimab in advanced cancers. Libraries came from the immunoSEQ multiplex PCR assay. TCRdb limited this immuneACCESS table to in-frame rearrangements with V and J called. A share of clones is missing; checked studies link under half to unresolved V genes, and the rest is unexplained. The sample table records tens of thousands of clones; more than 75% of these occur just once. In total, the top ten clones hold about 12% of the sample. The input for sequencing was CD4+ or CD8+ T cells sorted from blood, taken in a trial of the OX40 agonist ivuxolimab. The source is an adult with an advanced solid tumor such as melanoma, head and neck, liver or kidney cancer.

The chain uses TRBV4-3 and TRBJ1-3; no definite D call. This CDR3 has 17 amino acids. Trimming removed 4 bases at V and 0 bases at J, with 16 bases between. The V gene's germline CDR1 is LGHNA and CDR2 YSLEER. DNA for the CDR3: TGCGCCAGCAGCCTAGCCCTGGCGGTAAGCTCTGGAAACACCATATATTTT. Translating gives CASSLALAVSSGNTIYF.

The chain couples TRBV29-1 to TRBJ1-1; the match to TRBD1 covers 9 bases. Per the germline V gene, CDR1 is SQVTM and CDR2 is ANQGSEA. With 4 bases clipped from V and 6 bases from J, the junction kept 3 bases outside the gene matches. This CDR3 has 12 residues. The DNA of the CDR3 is TGCAGCGTTGGGGGGACAGGGCCTGAAGCTTTCTTT. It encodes CSVGGTGPEAFF.

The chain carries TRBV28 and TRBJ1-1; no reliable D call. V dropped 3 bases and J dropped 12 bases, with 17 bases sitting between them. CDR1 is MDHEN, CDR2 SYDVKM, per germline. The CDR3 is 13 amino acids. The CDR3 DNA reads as TGTGCCAGCAGTTTGAGTGGGCCCGGGGTGACTTTCTTT. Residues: CASSLSGPGVTFF.

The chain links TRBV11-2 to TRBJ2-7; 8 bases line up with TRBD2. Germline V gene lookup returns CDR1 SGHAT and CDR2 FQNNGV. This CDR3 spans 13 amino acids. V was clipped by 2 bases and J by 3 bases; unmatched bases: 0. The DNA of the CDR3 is TGTGCCAGCAGCTTAAGCGGGGGCTACGAGCAGTACTTC. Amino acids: CASSLSGGYEQYF.

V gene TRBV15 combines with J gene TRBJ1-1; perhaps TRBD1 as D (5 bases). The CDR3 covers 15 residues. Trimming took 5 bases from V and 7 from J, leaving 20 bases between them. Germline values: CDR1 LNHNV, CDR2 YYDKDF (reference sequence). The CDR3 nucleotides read TGTGCCACCAGCTCCTCCGGGGCCCCATGGGTTGAAGCTTTCTTT. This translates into CATSSSGAPWVEAFF.

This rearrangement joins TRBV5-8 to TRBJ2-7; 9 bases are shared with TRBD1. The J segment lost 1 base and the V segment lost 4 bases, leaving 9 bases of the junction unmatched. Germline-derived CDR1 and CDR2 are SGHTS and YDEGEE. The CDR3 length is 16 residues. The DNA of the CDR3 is TGTGCCAGCAGCCCGGGGACAGGGCGACATTCCTACGAGCAGTACTTC. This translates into CASSPGTGRHSYEQYF.

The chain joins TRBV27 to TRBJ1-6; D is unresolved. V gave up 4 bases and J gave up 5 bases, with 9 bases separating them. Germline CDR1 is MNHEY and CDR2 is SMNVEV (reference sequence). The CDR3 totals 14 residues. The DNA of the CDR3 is TGTGCCAGCAGTTCCCATTTTAATAATTCACCCCTCCACTTT. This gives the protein CASSSHFNNSPLHF.

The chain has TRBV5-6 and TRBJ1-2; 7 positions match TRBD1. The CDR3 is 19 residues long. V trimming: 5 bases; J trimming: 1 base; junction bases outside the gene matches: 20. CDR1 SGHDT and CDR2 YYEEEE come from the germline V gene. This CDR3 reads CASRDVFATGSRGNYGYTF. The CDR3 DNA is TGTGCCAGCAGGGATGTTTTTGCGACAGGGAGTCGGGGTAACTATGGCTACACCTTC.

The CDR3 DNA is TGTTCTATCGGGGGAGTTCTCGGCCTGAACACTGAAGCTTTCTTT. Translation gives CSIGGVLGLNTEAFF. The chain joins TRBV27 to TRBJ1-1; the D gene is possibly TRBD1 (5 bases). The CDR3 has 15 amino acids. Germline assignment: CDR1 MNHEY and CDR2 SMNVEV (reference sequence).

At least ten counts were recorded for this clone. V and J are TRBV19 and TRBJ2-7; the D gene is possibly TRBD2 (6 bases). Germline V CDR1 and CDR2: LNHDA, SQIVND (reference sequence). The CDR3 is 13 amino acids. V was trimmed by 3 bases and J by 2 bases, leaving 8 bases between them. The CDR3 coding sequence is TGTGCCAGTAGTATCGGAGGGGCCTACGAGCAGTACTTC. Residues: CASSIGGAYEQYF.

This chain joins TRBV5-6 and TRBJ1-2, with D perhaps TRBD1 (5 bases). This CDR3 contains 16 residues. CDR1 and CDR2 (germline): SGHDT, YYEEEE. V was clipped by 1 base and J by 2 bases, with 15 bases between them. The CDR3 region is CASSLRGNDRNYGYTF. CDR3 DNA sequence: TGTGCCAGCAGCTTGAGGGGAAATGACAGAAACTATGGCTACACCTTC. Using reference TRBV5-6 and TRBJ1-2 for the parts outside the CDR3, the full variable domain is DAGVTQSPTHLIKTRGQQVTLRCSPKSGHDTVSWYQQALGQGPQFIFQYYEEEERQRGNFPDRFSGHQFPNYSSELNVNALLLGDSALYLCASSLRGNDRNYGYTFGSGTRLTVV.

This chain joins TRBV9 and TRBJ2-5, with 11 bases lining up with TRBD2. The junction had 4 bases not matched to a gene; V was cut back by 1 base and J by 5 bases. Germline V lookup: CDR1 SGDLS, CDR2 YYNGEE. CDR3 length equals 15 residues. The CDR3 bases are TGTGCCAGCAGCGTATGGGCTAGCGGGGGGGAGACCCAGTACTTC. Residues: CASSVWASGGETQYF.

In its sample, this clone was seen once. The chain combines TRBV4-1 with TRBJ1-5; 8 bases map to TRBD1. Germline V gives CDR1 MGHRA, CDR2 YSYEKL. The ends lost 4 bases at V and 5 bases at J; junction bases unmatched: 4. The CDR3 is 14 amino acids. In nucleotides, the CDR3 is TGCGCCAGCAGCCCCGACAGGGGTGATCAGCCCCAGCATTTT. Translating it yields CASSPDRGDQPQHF.

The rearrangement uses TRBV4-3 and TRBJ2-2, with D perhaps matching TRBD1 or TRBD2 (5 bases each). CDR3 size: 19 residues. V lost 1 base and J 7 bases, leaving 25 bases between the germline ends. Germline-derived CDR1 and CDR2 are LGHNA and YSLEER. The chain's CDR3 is CASSQVAYNWGFRLGELFF. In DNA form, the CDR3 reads TGCGCCAGCAGCCAAGTCGCGTACAATTGGGGGTTCCGACTCGGGGAGCTGTTTTTT.

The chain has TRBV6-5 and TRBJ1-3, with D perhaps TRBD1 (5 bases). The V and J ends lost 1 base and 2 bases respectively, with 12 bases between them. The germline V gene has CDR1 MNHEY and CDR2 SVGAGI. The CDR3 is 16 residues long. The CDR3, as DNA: TGTGCCAGCAGTTACTTCCAGGGCGAGGCTGGAAACACCATATATTTT. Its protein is CASSYFQGEAGNTIYF.

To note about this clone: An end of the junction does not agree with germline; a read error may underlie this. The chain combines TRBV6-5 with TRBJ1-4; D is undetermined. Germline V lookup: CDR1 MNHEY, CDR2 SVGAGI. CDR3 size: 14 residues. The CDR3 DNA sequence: TGTGCCAGCAGTTACTCGATGACGACCGGCAACAAACTTTTT. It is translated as CASSYSMTTGNKLF.

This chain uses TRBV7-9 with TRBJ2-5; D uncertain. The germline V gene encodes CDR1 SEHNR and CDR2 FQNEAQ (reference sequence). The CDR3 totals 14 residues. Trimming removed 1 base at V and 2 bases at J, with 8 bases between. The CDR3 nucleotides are TGTGCCAGCAGCTTAGACCAGGCGCAAGAGACCCAGTACTTC. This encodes CASSLDQAQETQYF.

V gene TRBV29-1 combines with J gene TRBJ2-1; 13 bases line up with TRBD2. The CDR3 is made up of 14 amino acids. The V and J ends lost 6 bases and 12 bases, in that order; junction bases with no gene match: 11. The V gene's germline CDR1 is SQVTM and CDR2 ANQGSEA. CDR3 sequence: CSVIGTSGAGGQFF. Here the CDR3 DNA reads TGCAGCGTCATCGGGACTAGCGGGGCCGGGGGGCAGTTCTTC.

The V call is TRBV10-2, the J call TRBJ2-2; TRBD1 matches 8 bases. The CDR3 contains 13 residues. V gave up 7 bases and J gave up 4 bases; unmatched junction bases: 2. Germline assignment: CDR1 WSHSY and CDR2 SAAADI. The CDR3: CASTTGGTGELFF. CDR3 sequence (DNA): TGCGCCAGCACAACAGGGGGCACCGGGGAGCTGTTTTTT.

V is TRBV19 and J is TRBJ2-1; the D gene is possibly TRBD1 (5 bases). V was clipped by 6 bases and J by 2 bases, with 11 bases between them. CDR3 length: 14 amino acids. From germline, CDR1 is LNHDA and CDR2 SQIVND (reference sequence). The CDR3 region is CASSERGPYNEQFF. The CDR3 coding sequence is TGTGCCAGTAGCGAAAGGGGTCCCTACAATGAGCAGTTCTTC.

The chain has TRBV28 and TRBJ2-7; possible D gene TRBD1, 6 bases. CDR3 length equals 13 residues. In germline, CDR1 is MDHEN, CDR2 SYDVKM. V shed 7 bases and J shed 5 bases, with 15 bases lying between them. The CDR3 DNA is TGTGCCAGCAAGGGGGTTAGGAGGCACGAGCAGTACTTC. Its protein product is CASKGVRRHEQYF.

The CDR3, as DNA: TGTGCCAGCAGCTTAGACCCAGGGGCTGGAAACACCATATATTTT. It is translated as CASSLDPGAGNTIYF. The V gene is TRBV11-2, the J gene TRBJ1-3; TRBD1 is a possible D gene (6 bases). With 0 bases removed from V and 2 bases from J, the gap between germline ends came to 8 bases. Germline CDR1 SGHAT, CDR2 FQNNGV. This CDR3 has 15 amino acids.